This T cell receptor beta chain was sequenced during a study of vaccination and CD4 T cells after COVID-19. Background on the study: Convalescent patients were SARS-CoV-2 positive by nasal swab PCR; fewer than ten mild, one severe. Post-vaccination samples were procured at a median of approximately 72 days following dose two (range 14 to 241).

Concerning this clonotype: The antigen is not known.

Germline assignment: CDR1 MNHEY and CDR2 SVGEGT. V dropped 4 bases and J dropped 4 bases, with 16 bases sitting between them. The CDR3 extends over 15 amino acids. An Oncomine TCR Beta short-read assay was used to sequence the DNA from cultured CD4+ T cells. The authors extracted genomic DNA from cultured CD4+ T cells. One entry per CDR3 protein, called by TCRdb with MiXCR from the PCR reads. The table shows over 8,500 distinct CDR3 sequences, with under 30% occurring only once. The treatment: approximately 10-day PBMC culture with coronavirus spike peptide pools or control peptides (ViraFEST assay). Peptide pool stimulation in ViraFEST expanded antigen-specific T cells, whose TCRs were then sequenced.

This clonotype originated in a human donor who had recovered from COVID-19. Sequencing was performed on CD4+ T cells from blood, cultured in vitro, taken after SARS-CoV-2 vaccination. The rearrangement links TRBV6-2 or TRBV6-3 to TRBJ1-2; tentative D call: TRBD1 (6 bases). CDR3 in amino acids: CASSLLDSRIYGYTF. CDR3 nucleotides: TGTGCCAGCAGTTTATTGGACAGCCGCATCTATGGCTACACCTTC.